One and the same sample provided the 12 T cell receptor beta chains below, sequenced in a study of beta chain features in type 1 diabetes (dated by TCRdb to about 2018). Study-wide findings and limitations: Type 1 diabetes patients showed a moderate but significant shortening of TCRB CDR3 length in all four CD4+ subsets.

These receptors' targets are unknown. Library preparation used the immunoSEQ multiplex PCR assay. All of the isolated RNA was reverse transcribed with the High Capacity cDNA Reverse Transcription Kit, so expressed TCRB transcripts were sequenced. TCRdb retrieved this table from immuneACCESS and kept in-frame rearrangements only. Not all clones are present; in checked studies, unresolved V genes account for under half, and no reason is known for the remainder. The sample records tens of thousands of clones, 40% to 60% of which are singletons. The ten largest make up approximately 2.5% of the sample. Sequencing used Tregs from blood. The sample's cell subset or site label, decoded: regulatory CD4+ T cells. These receptors all stem from a woman between 35 and 50 years old with type 1 diabetes.

This chain links TRBV28 with TRBJ2-2, with D possibly being TRBD2 (5 bases). Germline lookup yields CDR1 MDHEN and CDR2 SYDVKM. This CDR3 comprises 16 residues. The V gene lost 5 bases and the J gene lost 0 bases, with 13 bases spanning the gap. CDR3 residues: CASSGRAATNTGELFF. The DNA for the CDR3 is TGTGCCAGCAGTGGGCGGGCGGCGACGAACACCGGGGAGCTGTTTTTT.

The chain links TRBV27 to TRBJ2-5, with 8 nucleotides matching TRBD1. The junction had 16 bases not matched to a gene; V was cut back by 6 bases and J by 4 bases. The CDR3 has 17 residues. Germline V gene data show CDR1 as MNHEY and CDR2 as SMNVEV (reference sequence). CDR3 amino acids: CASRSYLGAGGAETQYF. CDR3 bases: TGTGCCAGCAGATCATACTTGGGAGCAGGGGGCGCAGAGACCCAGTACTTC.

The chain recombines TRBV9 with TRBJ1-3; D is possibly TRBD1 (6 bases). Germline V gene sequence: CDR1 SGDLS, CDR2 YYNGEE. Trimming cost V 0 bases and J 0 bases, with 13 bases left between them. This CDR3 contains 17 residues. CDR3 nucleotides: TGTGCCAGCAGCGTAGAACAGGGTCCTACCTCTGGAAACACCATATATTTT. Translating it yields CASSVEQGPTSGNTIYF.

This clone was recorded a few times. This sequence joins TRBV7-3 and TRBJ2-5; TRBD2 might be the D (6 bases). Germline V gene lookup returns CDR1 SGHTA and CDR2 FQGTGA. V lost 4 bases to trimming and J lost 3 bases, with 18 bases between them. This CDR3 comprises 16 residues. DNA for the CDR3: TGTGCCAGCAGCTCAGGTTCCGGGGGACCTAAAGAGACCCAGTACTTC. This translates into CASSSGSGGPKETQYF.

V gene TRBV7-9 combines with J gene TRBJ1-2; 8 bases are shared with TRBD1. Germline trimming cut 1 base from V and 0 bases from J; bases unmatched to any gene: 4. The CDR3 loop spans 16 amino acids. Germline CDR1 and CDR2: SEHNR and FQNEAQ (reference sequence). The CDR3 region has the DNA TGTGCCAGCAGCTTAGGGGGGGACAGGACTAACTATGGCTACACCTTC. Translated: CASSLGGDRTNYGYTF.

Concerning this clone itself: One junction end does not reproduce the germline sequence, and a read error may be involved. The rearrangement links TRBV2 to TRBJ2-1; maybe TRBD1 (6 bases). This CDR3 contains 13 residues. The germline CDR1 and CDR2 sequences are SNHLY and FYNNEI. CDR3 sequence: CAGRWGPYNEQFF. In nucleotides, the CDR3 is TGTGCCGGCAGGTGGGGGCCCTACAATGAGCAGTTCTTC.

V usage is TRBV4-2 and J usage is TRBJ1-5; no firm D call. The V gene's germline CDR1 is LGHNA and CDR2 YNFKEQ. Trimming took 1 base from V and 4 from J, leaving 14 bases between them. This CDR3 contains 16 residues. The CDR3 protein is CASSQGGSRGNQPQHF. The CDR3 bases are TGTGCCAGCAGCCAAGGGGGTTCTCGGGGAAATCAGCCCCAGCATTTT.

This chain uses TRBV12-5 with TRBJ1-1, with D possibly being TRBD1 (5 bases). The germline V gene encodes CDR1 LGHNT and CDR2 FRNRAP. This CDR3 comprises 12 residues. V lost 4 bases and J lost 4, with 7 bases in between. The CDR3 region has the DNA TGTGCTAGTGGTTCGGGGGTCACTGAAGCTTTCTTT. This codes for CASGSGVTEAFF.

The V call is TRBV7-8, the J call TRBJ1-6; no clear D. The CDR3 runs to 14 residues. CDR1 and CDR2 from the germline V gene are SGHVS and FQNEAQ. The V end lost 5 bases, the J end lost 7 bases, and 12 bases lay between the germline ends. The CDR3: CASSVNPTNSPLHF. As DNA, the CDR3 is TGTGCCAGCAGCGTAAACCCAACAAATTCACCCCTCCACTTT.

This clone showed up just a few times. The CDR3 reads CASSYLRGSYEQYF. In DNA form, the CDR3 reads TGTGCCAGCAGTTACCTCCGAGGTTCCTACGAGCAGTACTTC. This chain links TRBV6-5 with TRBJ2-7; D is unresolved. Germline V gives CDR1 MNHEY, CDR2 SVGAGI. This CDR3 spans 14 amino acids. With 2 bases removed from V and 1 base from J, the gap between germline ends came to 9 bases.

This clone appeared once. J is TRBJ1-5 and V is TRBV6-6; 7 positions match TRBD1. The junction had 6 bases not matched to a gene; V was cut back by 6 bases and J by 1 base. Germline-derived CDR1 and CDR2 are MNHNY and SVGAGI (reference sequence). The CDR3 consists of 15 residues. DNA for the CDR3: TGTGCCAGCAGAACAGGGGAATTGAGCAATCAGCCCCAGCATTTT. Translated, it gives CASRTGELSNQPQHF.

This clone turned up a few times. The J gene is TRBJ1-1, the V gene TRBV7-3; unclear D gene. V lost 3 bases to trimming and J lost 4 bases, with 18 bases between them. Germline V gene data show CDR1 as SGHTA and CDR2 as FQGTGA. The CDR3 is 16 residues long. Here the CDR3 DNA reads TGTGCCAGCAGCTTGCAACCTGGAGGGTTGGGCACTGAAGCTTTCTTT. This encodes CASSLQPGGLGTEAFF.